This T cell receptor beta chain originates from a study of blood T cells in healthy people across ages. Using a J-beta primer mix together with a sample-barcoded 5' primer, a second PCR was run for roughly 6 to 11 cycles. Using its own MiXCR run on the 5' RACE reads, TCRdb lists one record per CDR3 protein. The sample includes about 640,000 distinct CDR3 sequences, approximately 50% of them seen just once. This CDR3 region has 15 residues. Per the germline V gene, CDR1 is SEHNR and CDR2 is FQNEAQ (reference sequence). With 5 bases clipped from V and 2 bases from J, the junction kept 5 bases outside the gene matches.

Material: blood. This TCR was recovered from a man aged 60-69 years in good health. The chain carries TRBV7-9 and TRBJ1-3, with 8 nucleotides matching TRBD1. The CDR3 sequence is CASSPRGPTGNTIYF. Written as DNA, the CDR3 is TGTGCCAGCAGCCCCAGGGGGCCAACTGGAAACACCATATATTTT. Based on the CDR3 plus reference TRBV7-9 and TRBJ1-3, the full variable domain is DTGVSQNPRHKITKRGQNVTFRCDPISEHNRLYWYRQTLGQGPEFLTYFQNEAQLEKSRLLSDRFSAERPKGSFSTLEIQRTEQGDSAMYLCASSPRGPTGNTIYFGEGSWLTVV.